What follows are 8 T cell receptor beta chains derived from one specimen sequenced in a study of cytomegalovirus exposure and HLA in healthy donors. The PCR ran on 60 Vbeta and 13 Jbeta primers. Profiling relied on immunoSEQ multiplex PCR, and the TCRdb table lists in-frame clones only, not all of them. The sample contains about 89,000 clones, 70% to 85% of which appear only once. The sample was PBMCs. All receptors come from a man in his thirties or forties in good health and CMV-seronegative.

This clone appeared a few times. The rearrangement joins TRBV11-1 to TRBJ1-1; D possibly corresponds to TRBD1 (5 bases). Germline-derived CDR1 and CDR2 are SGHAT and FQDESV (reference sequence). The germline V and J ends were trimmed by 5 bases and 1 base, with 8 bases remaining between them. The CDR3 loop spans 13 amino acids. DNA for the CDR3: TGTGCCAGCAGCGTTGACAGGAACACTGAAGCTTTCTTT. Protein product: CASSVDRNTEAFF.

This clone was picked up a small number of times. The chain carries TRBV6-5 and TRBJ1-1; a possible D gene is TRBD1 (6 bases). CDR1 is MNHEY, CDR2 SVGAGI, per germline. The germline V and J ends were trimmed by 6 bases and 9 bases, with 23 bases remaining between them. CDR3 length: 15 residues. The CDR3 reads CASSRTTGSAVKAFF. The CDR3, as DNA: TGTGCCAGCAGCCGTACTACAGGGTCCGCTGTGAAAGCTTTCTTT.

This rearrangement joins TRBV4-1 to TRBJ2-7; D not certain. There are 14 residues in the CDR3. Per the germline V gene, CDR1 is MGHRA and CDR2 is YSYEKL. With 2 bases removed from V and 4 bases from J, the gap between germline ends came to 12 bases. The CDR3 sequence is CASSQPGHSYEQYF. In nucleotides, the CDR3 is TGCGCCAGCAGCCAACCTGGCCATTCTTACGAGCAGTACTTC.

This clone was seen a few times. This chain links TRBV6-6 with TRBJ2-1; 9 nucleotides line up with TRBD1. The CDR3 runs 15 residues. V shed 0 bases and J 4 bases; nucleotides not matched to a gene: 1. Germline CDR1 and CDR2: MNHNY and SVGAGI (reference sequence). The CDR3 loop is CASSYSGQGYNEQFF. The CDR3 DNA sequence: TGTGCCAGCAGTTACTCGGGACAGGGTTACAATGAGCAGTTCTTC.

The rearrangement joins TRBV2 to TRBJ1-1, with 7 bases lining up with TRBD1. Germline values: CDR1 SNHLY, CDR2 FYNNEI. V shed 7 bases and J 1 base; nucleotides not matched to a gene: 6. This CDR3 has 14 amino acids. This chain's CDR3 is CASTDRAANTEAFF. The CDR3 region has the DNA TGTGCCAGCACTGACAGGGCAGCGAACACTGAAGCTTTCTTT.

This clone was picked up one time. The chain employs TRBV7-3 and TRBJ2-2; 11 bases agree with TRBD1. Germline-derived CDR1 and CDR2 are SGHTA and FQGTGA. V gave up 4 bases and J gave up 6 bases; unmatched junction bases: 4. The CDR3 contains 15 residues. The CDR3: CASSWTGGYAGELFF. The CDR3 DNA follows: TGTGCCAGCAGCTGGACAGGGGGCTACGCCGGGGAGCTGTTTTTT. The full variable domain, its missing parts supplied by reference TRBV7-3 and TRBJ2-2, is GAGVSQTPSNKVTEKGKYVELRCDPISGHTALYWYRQSLGQGPEFLIYFQGTGAADDSGLPNDRFFAVRPEGSVSTLKIQRTERGDSAVYLCASSWTGGYAGELFFGEGSRLTVL.

The J gene is TRBJ2-7, the V gene TRBV27; D is possibly TRBD2 (7 bases). CDR1 MNHEY and CDR2 SMNVEV come from the germline V gene (reference sequence). This CDR3 is built from 16 residues. V dropped 3 bases and J dropped 1 base, with 16 bases sitting between them. CDR3 amino acids: CASSFAGASGSYEQYF. The CDR3 coding sequence is TGTGCCAGCAGTTTTGCGGGGGCGAGCGGTTCCTACGAGCAGTACTTC.

The chain employs TRBV5-1 and TRBJ1-4, with unresolved D. CDR1 SGHRS and CDR2 YFSETQ come from the germline V gene. The V end was cut by 3 bases, the J end by 3 bases, with 15 bases between. This CDR3 has 16 residues. This CDR3 is CASSSLETRANEKLFF. CDR3 bases: TGCGCCAGCAGCTCTCTAGAGACGAGAGCTAATGAAAAACTGTTTTTT.